This T cell receptor (beta chain) was captured by sequencing in a study of blood T cell repertoires in COVID-19. Germline values: CDR1 MNHNS, CDR2 SASEGT. Trimming stripped 2 bases from V and 4 bases from J, with 12 bases between. This CDR3 has 14 residues. The protocol was immunoSEQ multiplex PCR, while the TCRdb copy is restricted to in-frame clones and leaves out a portion. The sample lists about 180,000 clones; 65% to 90% were seen once. This clonotype was sampled from a human donor in a cohort sampled during active COVID-19. The sample was peripheral blood. This rearrangement joins TRBV6-1 to TRBJ2-7, with D maybe TRBD1 (6 bases). The CDR3 here is CASSESRGGYEQYF. CDR3 nucleotides: TGTGCCAGCAGTGAAAGTAGAGGGGGTTACGAGCAGTACTTC.